What follows is one TCR beta chain and its context. The specificity of this receptor is unknown. No qualities accompany the bases; no much larger clone lies one base away. The data are from a study of blood T cell repertoires in COVID-19 (dated by TCRdb to about 2020). Describing the broader study: Samples covering the acute and convalescent phases of COVID-19 were provided by collaborators in the United States, Italy and Spain. The material from the prospective study consisted of cDNA or gDNA derived from T cells, B-cell-depleted T cells, or PBMCs. Deeply sampled blood TCRbeta repertoires from subjects exposed to, actively infected with, or recovered from COVID-19 were included in the dataset. The repertoires were released in a freely available public database intended as a resource for research on the immune response to SARS-CoV-2. The samples were drawn from the first 160 participants of the ongoing ImmuneRACE study and from under 1,500 subjects provided by 6 global collaborators. The sample metadata nearly always contained a de-identified subject ID, COVID-19 status, age in years and sex. Where available, HLA class I and class II types were taken from metadata supplied by the sample provider and were not determined by assay-based typing.

Paper-wide results and their limitations: The amount of clinical and demographic metadata varied by source and participant and was provided uncurated.

TCRbeta CDR3 regions were amplified from genomic DNA using the immunoSEQ Assay, a bias-controlled multiplex PCR. The original methods were these. Within the assay, amplification of reference gene primers was used to estimate how many nucleated cells each sample contained. To quantify the absolute abundance of each unique TCRbeta CDR3 rearrangement, sequence reads were collapsed and filtered. Productive Simpson clonality was computed per sample as the square root of Simpson's diversity index over productive rearrangements. Sourced from immuneACCESS, this table was stored by TCRdb with only in-frame sequences that have V and J called. A share of the clones is absent; for the studies checked, an unresolved V gene accounts for under half, and the remainder has no known explanation. V and J calls and clone size follow that table, whereas D and trimming were derived from the DNA. The sample yields 450,000 or so clones; about 90% were counted once. The ten largest account for approximately 0.92% of the sample.

Ends trimmed: V by 5 bases, J by 3 bases; bases unmatched to a gene: 1. The CDR1 and CDR2 encoded by the germline V gene are SNHLY and FYNNEI. From the cysteine up to the phenylalanine, the CDR3 has a length of 13 residues. Only CDR3 DNA remains: 39 bases, in frame from the first base. One collaborating source in Seattle enrolled patients while the patients were actively infected and followed the patients over time throughout the course of disease. Whole blood was collected in K2EDTA tubes by collaborating institutions according to the institutions' own protocols. For TCRbeta analysis, collaborators shipped samples as frozen whole blood, isolated PBMCs, or DNA extracted from either of those sample types.

The sample consisted of peripheral blood. The TCR was taken from a man aged 18 to 35 with COVID-19, enrolled during active disease. The V and J segments used are TRBV2 and TRBJ2-7; the central 10 bases match TRBD2. The DNA sequence is TGTGCCAGCAGTCTAGCGGGGGACTACGAGCAGTACTTC. The encoded protein is CASSLAGDYEQYF.